This TCR beta chain derives from a study of blood T cell repertoires in COVID-19. Study at large: The United States, Italy and Spain were the sources of the acute and convalescent COVID-19 samples. T cells, B-cell-depleted T cells, or PBMCs provided the cDNA or gDNA that served as material.

Per the study methods: Estimation of nucleated cell counts relied on the amplification of reference gene primers. Profiling relied on immunoSEQ multiplex PCR, and the TCRdb table lists in-frame clones only, not all of them. That table is the source of V, J and clone size, and D and trimming were worked out from the DNA. The data hold 75,000 to 95,000 clones, with 70% to 90% observed a single time. This clone was seen a few times. CDR3 length equals 15 residues. V shed 1 base, J shed 4 bases, and the junction held 5 bases outside the gene matches. CDR1 is SGHTA and CDR2 is FQGNSA in the germline V gene.

Sequencing input: peripheral blood. This rearrangement joins TRBV7-2 to TRBJ2-7; 9 nucleotides agree with TRBD2. This sequence was found in a man in his fifties or sixties with acute or convalescent COVID-19. The CDR3 here is CASSLVGGREYEQYF. The CDR3 DNA reads as TGTGCCAGCAGCTTAGTAGGCGGGAGGGAATACGAGCAGTACTTC.